This T cell receptor beta chain came from a study of read filtering for tumor transcriptome and immune sequencing. General study points: Approximately 80% of IR-seq clonotypes had one read, totaling roughly 3.5% of reads; RNA-seq: 74.6% and 44.6%. Even smaller IR-seq throughput identified most shared clonotypes.

There are 14 residues in the CDR3. The V gene's germline CDR1 is SGHRS and CDR2 YFSETQ. The V and J ends lost 0 bases and 3 bases respectively, with 4 bases between them. At least ten counts were recorded for this clonotype. Its antigen is still unknown. This library used about 360 ng RNA and molecular barcoded adaptors spanning alpha/delta and beta/gamma chains. TCRdb ran MiXCR on the reads and lists one entry per CDR3 protein. Among around 25,000 distinct CDR3 sequences listed, under 25% were seen once. The TCR was taken from a donor aged 40 or over with multiple myeloma. Source material: a population of CD138-negative cells sorted from bone marrow. This chain joins TRBV5-1 and TRBJ1-6, with D unclear. The CDR3 is CASSLESYNSPLHF. The DNA for the CDR3 is TGCGCCAGCAGCTTGGAGAGCTATAATTCACCCCTCCACTTT.